The TCR beta chain described here comes from a study of blood T cell repertoires in COVID-19. Study as a whole: PBMCs, B-cell-depleted T cells, or T cells were the source of the cDNA or gDNA that made up the material.

Trimming shortened V by 5 bases and J by 7 bases, and 17 bases separated the two germline ends. CDR1 is SGHAT and CDR2 is FQNNGV in the germline V gene. The CDR3 extends over 14 amino acids. TCRdb keeps only in-frame clones here, not all; method: immunoSEQ multiplex PCR. The sample lists around 200,000 clones; about 90% were seen once. The TCR was taken from a man aged 70 or older with active or convalescent COVID-19. The chain uses TRBV11-2 and TRBJ1-2; D is unclear. Sequences were obtained from peripheral blood. The CDR3, as DNA: TGTGCCAGCAGCCCCAGCGGGGTTGGGGTTGGCTACACCTTC. It specifies CASSPSGVGVGYTF.